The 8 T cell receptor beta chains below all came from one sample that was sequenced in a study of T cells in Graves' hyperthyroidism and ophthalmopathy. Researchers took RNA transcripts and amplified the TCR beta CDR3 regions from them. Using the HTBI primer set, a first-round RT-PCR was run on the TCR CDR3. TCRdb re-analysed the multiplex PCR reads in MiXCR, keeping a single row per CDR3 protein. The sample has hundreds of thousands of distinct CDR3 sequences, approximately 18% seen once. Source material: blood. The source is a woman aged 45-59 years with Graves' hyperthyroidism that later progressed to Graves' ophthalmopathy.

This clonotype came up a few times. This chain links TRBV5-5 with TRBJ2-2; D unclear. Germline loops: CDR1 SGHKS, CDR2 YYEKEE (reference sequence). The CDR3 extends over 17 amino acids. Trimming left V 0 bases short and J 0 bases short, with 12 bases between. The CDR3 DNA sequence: TGTGCCAGCAGCTTGGGTTGGGTACGCTCGAACACCGGGGAGCTGTTTTTT. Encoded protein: CASSLGWVRSNTGELFF.

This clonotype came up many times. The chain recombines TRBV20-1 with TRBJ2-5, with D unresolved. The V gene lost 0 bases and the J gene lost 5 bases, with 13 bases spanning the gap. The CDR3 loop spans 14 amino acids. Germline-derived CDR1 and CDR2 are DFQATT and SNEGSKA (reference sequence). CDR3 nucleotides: TGCAGTGCTAGAGATCTTGGGTTTTTGGAGACCCAGTACTTC. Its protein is CSARDLGFLETQYF.

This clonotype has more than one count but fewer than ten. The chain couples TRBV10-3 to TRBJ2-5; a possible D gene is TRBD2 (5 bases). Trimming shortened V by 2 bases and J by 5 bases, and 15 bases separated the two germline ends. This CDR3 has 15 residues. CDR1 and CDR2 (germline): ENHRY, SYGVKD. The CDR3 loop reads CAISETGSGGETQYF. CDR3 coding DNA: TGTGCCATCAGTGAGACCGGGTCCGGCGGGGAGACCCAGTACTTC.

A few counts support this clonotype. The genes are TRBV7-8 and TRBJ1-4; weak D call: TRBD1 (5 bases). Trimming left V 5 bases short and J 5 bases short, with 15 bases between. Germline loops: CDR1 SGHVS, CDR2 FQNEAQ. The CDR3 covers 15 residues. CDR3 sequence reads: CASSPSGHGNEKLFF. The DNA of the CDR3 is TGTGCCAGCAGCCCATCGGGGCATGGAAATGAAAAACTGTTTTTT. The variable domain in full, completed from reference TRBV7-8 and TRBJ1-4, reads GAGVSQSPRYKVAKRGQDVALRCDPISGHVSLFWYQQALGQGPEFLTYFQNEAQLDKSGLPSDRFFAERPEGSVSTLKIQRTQQEDSAVYLCASSPSGHGNEKLFFGSGTQLSVL.

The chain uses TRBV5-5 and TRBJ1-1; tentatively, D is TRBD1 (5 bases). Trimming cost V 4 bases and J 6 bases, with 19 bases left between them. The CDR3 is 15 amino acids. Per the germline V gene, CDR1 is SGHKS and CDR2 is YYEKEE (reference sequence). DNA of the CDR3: TGTGCCAGCAGCCCTAAGGTTGGGGGAGAGGCTGAAGCTTTCTTT. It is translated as CASSPKVGGEAEAFF.

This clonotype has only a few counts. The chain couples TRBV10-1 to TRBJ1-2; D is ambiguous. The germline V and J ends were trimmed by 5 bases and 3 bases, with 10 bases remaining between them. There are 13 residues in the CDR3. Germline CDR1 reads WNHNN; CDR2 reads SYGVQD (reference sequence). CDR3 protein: CASSPTADYGYTF. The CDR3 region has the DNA TGCGCCAGCAGTCCGACGGCGGACTATGGCTACACCTTC.

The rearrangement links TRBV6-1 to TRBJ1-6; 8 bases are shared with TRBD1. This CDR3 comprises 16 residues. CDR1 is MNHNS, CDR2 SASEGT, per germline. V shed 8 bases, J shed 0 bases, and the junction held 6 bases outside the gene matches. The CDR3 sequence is CASSGQAFSYNSPLHF. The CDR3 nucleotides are TGTGCCAGCTCGGGACAGGCCTTCTCCTATAATTCACCCCTCCACTTT.

CDR3 in DNA: TGTGCCAGCAGTGAATCTGGATACACTGGAAACACCATATATTTT. Its protein product is CASSESGYTGNTIYF. This chain links TRBV25-1 with TRBJ1-3; D not resolved. V was clipped by 1 base and J by 2 bases, with 9 bases between them. This CDR3 is 15 amino acids long. Germline CDR1 reads MGHDK; CDR2 reads SYGVNS.